The entry below describes one T cell receptor (beta chain). No cognate antigen has been identified for it. No clone much larger than this one lies a single base away; base qualities are absent. Whole blood was collected in K2EDTA tubes by collaborating institutions according to the institutions' own protocols. For TCRbeta analysis, collaborators shipped samples as frozen whole blood, isolated PBMCs, or DNA extracted from either of those sample types. In the germline V gene, CDR1 corresponds to SQVTM and CDR2 to ANQGSEA. The germline V and J ends show losses of 7 bases and 8 bases respectively, and no gene match explains 7 bases of the junction. The CDR3 holds 12 amino acids from the cysteine to the phenylalanine. The CDR3 DNA has 36 bases and is translated from base 1. This sample was taken from a study of blood T cell repertoires in COVID-19 (dated by TCRdb to the early 2020s). As for the study more broadly: Samples from collaborators originated in the United States, Italy and Spain and spanned both the acute and convalescent phases of COVID-19. The prospective study material was composed of cDNA or gDNA derived from T cells, B-cell-depleted T cells, or PBMCs. The dataset comprised deeply sampled blood TCRbeta repertoires from subjects exposed to, actively infected with, or recovered from COVID-19. A freely available public database, intended as a resource for researchers studying the immune response to SARS-CoV-2, is where the repertoires were released. Samples came from the ongoing ImmuneRACE study (first 160 participants) plus 1,254 subjects from 6 global collaborators. The sample metadata nearly always contained a de-identified subject ID, COVID-19 status, age in years and sex. Where available, HLA class I and class II types were taken from metadata supplied by the sample provider and were not determined by assay-based typing.

The immunoSEQ Assay, a bias-controlled multiplex PCR, was used to amplify TCRbeta CDR3 regions from genomic DNA. In the original analysis: The number of nucleated cells in each sample was estimated by amplification of reference gene primers within the assay. To quantify the absolute abundance of each unique TCRbeta CDR3 rearrangement, sequence reads were collapsed and filtered. For each sample, productive Simpson clonality was calculated by taking the square root of Simpson's diversity index across productive rearrangements. TCRdb took this table from immuneACCESS and kept in-frame rearrangements with V and J called. Such tables lack part of the clones; where checked against another copy, unresolved V genes explain under half of the gap, and the rest is unexplained. V and J calls plus clone size are reproduced from that table; the DNA served to infer D and trimming. In all, the sample holds approximately 390,000 clones, and 90% of those were seen once. Jointly, the top ten make up around 7% of the sample.

Beyond this particular receptor, the publication reports: The amount of clinical and demographic metadata varied by source and participant and was provided uncurated.

Source material: peripheral blood. This clonotype was sampled from a man between 18 and 35 years old with active or convalescent COVID-19. Recombination connected TRBV29-1 to TRBJ2-1, with 8 central nucleotides matching TRBD1. The CDR3: CSARGRLDEQFF. DNA sequence: TGCAGCGCCAGGGGGCGATTGGATGAGCAGTTCTTC.